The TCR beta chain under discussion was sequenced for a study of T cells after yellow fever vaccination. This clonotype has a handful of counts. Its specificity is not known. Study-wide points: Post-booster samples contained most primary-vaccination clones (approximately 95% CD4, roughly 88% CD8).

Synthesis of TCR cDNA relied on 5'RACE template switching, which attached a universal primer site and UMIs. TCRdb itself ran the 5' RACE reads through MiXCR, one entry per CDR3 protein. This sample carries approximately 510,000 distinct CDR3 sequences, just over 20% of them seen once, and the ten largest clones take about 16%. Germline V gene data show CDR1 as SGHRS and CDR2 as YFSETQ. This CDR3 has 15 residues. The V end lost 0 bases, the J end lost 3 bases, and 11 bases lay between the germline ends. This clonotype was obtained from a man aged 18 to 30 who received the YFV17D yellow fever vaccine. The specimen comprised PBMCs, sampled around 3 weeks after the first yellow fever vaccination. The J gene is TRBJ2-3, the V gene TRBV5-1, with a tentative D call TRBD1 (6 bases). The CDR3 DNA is TGCGCCAGCAGCTTGGTTCACAGGGAGACAGATACGCAGTATTTT. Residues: CASSLVHRETDTQYF.